Listed here are 16 T cell receptor beta chains from one sample, sequenced in a study of blood T cell repertoires in COVID-19. Libraries were prepared by immunoSEQ multiplex PCR; TCRdb keeps only in-frame clonotypes and omits some of them. This sample has about 210,000 clones; around nine tenths occur once, and the top ten carry about 1.6%. The sequenced material came from peripheral blood. Source of these receptors: a man between 18 and 29 years old with active or convalescent COVID-19.

The V and J genes are TRBV9 and TRBJ1-6; D unresolved. CDR3 size: 17 residues. V was shortened by 4 bases and J by 2 bases, with 16 bases between the two germline ends. Germline CDR1 is SGDLS and CDR2 is YYNGEE. The CDR3 protein is CASSPRELMAYNSPLHF. The CDR3 DNA follows: TGTGCCAGCAGCCCCCGGGAGCTAATGGCCTATAATTCACCCCTCCACTTT.

The chain links TRBV5-1 to TRBJ2-7, with 9 nucleotides matching TRBD2. The CDR3 has 17 amino acids. Germline values: CDR1 SGHRS, CDR2 YFSETQ. With V trimmed by 0 bases and J by 0 bases, 7 bases remained unmatched. CDR3 bases: TGCGCCAGCAGCTTGGGGCTAGCGGGGACAAGCTCCTACGAGCAGTACTTC. This translates into CASSLGLAGTSSYEQYF.

V gene TRBV3-1 (or the pseudogene TRBV3-2) combines with J gene TRBJ2-2; TRBD2 might be the D (6 bases). The CDR3 has 13 residues. V shed 4 bases and J shed 7 bases, with 10 bases lying between them. The germline gives CDR1 LGHDT, CDR2 YNNKEL (reference sequence). The CDR3 DNA sequence: TGTGCCAGCAGCCTTACTAGCAACGGGGAGCTGTTTTTT. Translated: CASSLTSNGELFF.

The CDR3 loop is CASSQDRSSSYEQYF. The CDR3, as DNA: TGCGCCAGCAGCCAAGACCGGAGTAGCTCCTACGAGCAGTACTTC. V and J are TRBV4-1 and TRBJ2-7, with D hard to call. V lost 0 bases and J 0 bases, leaving 9 bases between the germline ends. The CDR3 has 15 residues. Per the germline V gene, CDR1 is MGHRA and CDR2 is YSYEKL.

The chain links TRBV5-6 to TRBJ2-5; 14 bases are shared with TRBD2. The CDR3 has 18 amino acids. Germline V gene data show CDR1 as SGHDT and CDR2 as YYEEEE. With V trimmed by 4 bases and J by 4 bases, 12 bases remained unmatched. This CDR3 is CASSHPRLAGGPVETQYF. The CDR3 coding sequence is TGTGCCAGCAGCCACCCAAGACTAGCGGGAGGGCCAGTAGAGACCCAGTACTTC. The complete variable domain, with remaining parts taken from reference TRBV5-6 and TRBJ2-5, reads DAGVTQSPTHLIKTRGQQVTLRCSPKSGHDTVSWYQQALGQGPQFIFQYYEEEERQRGNFPDRFSGHQFPNYSSELNVNALLLGDSALYLCASSHPRLAGGPVETQYFGPGTRLLVL.

The chain links TRBV30 to TRBJ1-4; 12 positions agree with TRBD1. Germline lookup yields CDR1 GTSNPN and CDR2 SVGIG (reference sequence). Trimming took 7 bases from V and 4 from J; bases not matched to a gene: 7. The CDR3 contains 15 residues. CDR3 in DNA: TGTGCCTCAGGGACAGGGGGCTCGTATAATGAAAAACTGTTTTTT. Its translation: CASGTGGSYNEKLFF.

The chain recombines TRBV7-3 with TRBJ1-1, with a tentative D call TRBD1 (5 bases). Germline CDR1 reads SGHTA; CDR2 reads FQGTGA. CDR3 length: 13 residues. The germline V and J ends were trimmed by 5 bases and 7 bases, with 14 bases remaining between them. CDR3 sequence (DNA): TGTGCCAGCAGCCCAAGGACATCGGGTGAAGCTTTCTTT. It translates to CASSPRTSGEAFF.

V gene TRBV19 combines with J gene TRBJ1-2; 10 bases match TRBD1. Germline CDR1 reads LNHDA; CDR2 reads SQIVND (reference sequence). This CDR3 comprises 15 residues. The ends lost 9 bases at V and 8 bases at J; junction bases unmatched: 15. CDR3 amino acids: CASQNLGTGEKGYTF. The DNA of the CDR3 is TGTGCCAGCCAGAATCTCGGGACAGGGGAAAAGGGCTACACCTTC.

The V call is TRBV9, the J call TRBJ1-2; D perhaps matches TRBD1 (5 bases). V lost 2 bases, J lost 6 bases, and 14 bases lay in between. CDR1 SGDLS and CDR2 YYNGEE come from the germline V gene. The CDR3 sequence is 14 residues long. In DNA, the CDR3 is TGTGCCAGCAGCGTGAGTTGGCAGGGTGATGGCTACACCTTC. Translated: CASSVSWQGDGYTF.

The chain is built from TRBV29-1 and TRBJ2-7; TRBD2 matches 11 bases. J lost 4 bases, V lost 2 bases, and 7 bases had no gene match. This CDR3 comprises 15 residues. The germline V gene has CDR1 SQVTM and CDR2 ANQGSEA. The DNA of the CDR3 is TGCAGCGTTGAATCACCTAGCGGGGGGCCTTACGAGCAGTACTTC. Translated: CSVESPSGGPYEQYF.

The gene calls are TRBV12-5 and TRBJ2-1; 10 bases line up with TRBD2. J lost 4 bases, V lost 6 bases, and 6 bases had no gene match. This CDR3 spans 15 amino acids. CDR1 and CDR2 (germline): LGHNT, FRNRAP. CDR3 in amino acids: CASGRTSGEYNEQFF. CDR3 DNA: TGTGCTAGTGGGCGGACTAGCGGAGAATACAATGAGCAGTTCTTC.

The chain recombines TRBV4-1 with TRBJ2-7; the D gene is possibly TRBD1 (5 bases). The germline V and J ends were trimmed by 2 bases and 5 bases, with 13 bases remaining between them. This CDR3 spans 14 amino acids. Germline CDR1 and CDR2: MGHRA and YSYEKL. The CDR3 loop is CASSQNQGLDEQYF. The CDR3 DNA is TGCGCCAGCAGCCAAAATCAGGGTTTGGACGAGCAGTACTTC.

The gene calls are TRBV2 and TRBJ2-7, with 12 bases fitting TRBD2. Per germline, CDR1 SNHLY and CDR2 FYNNEI. The junction had 3 bases not matched to a gene; V was cut back by 4 bases and J by 5 bases. The CDR3 sequence is 14 residues long. In DNA form, the CDR3 reads TGTGCCAGCAGTGGACTAGCGGGGGACGACGAGCAGTACTTC. Protein sequence: CASSGLAGDDEQYF.

The chain recombines TRBV19 with TRBJ1-5, with D unclear. V was clipped by 3 bases and J by 3 bases, with 6 bases between them. CDR1 and CDR2 from the germline V gene are LNHDA and SQIVND (reference sequence). The CDR3 runs 13 residues. The CDR3 reads CASSIRFNQPQHF. DNA for the CDR3: TGTGCCAGTAGTATCAGATTCAATCAGCCCCAGCATTTT.

The chain uses TRBV7-8 and TRBJ2-2; D is perhaps TRBD2 (6 bases). The CDR3 is 15 residues long. Between the trimmed V and J ends, which lost 1 base and 5 bases, there was a span of 11 bases. Germline V gene lookup returns CDR1 SGHVS and CDR2 FQNEAQ. In DNA form, the CDR3 reads TGTGCCAGCAGCTTAGTTTCGACTAGGACCGGGGAGCTGTTTTTT. Amino acid sequence: CASSLVSTRTGELFF.

This chain connects TRBV7-3 to TRBJ2-2, with unresolved D. CDR1 SGHTA and CDR2 FQGTGA come from the germline V gene. This CDR3 region has 15 residues. The V end was cut by 2 bases, the J end by 4 bases, with 11 bases between. The CDR3 protein is CASSLSYTTTGELFF. The DNA for the CDR3 is TGTGCCAGCAGCTTATCCTATACTACCACCGGGGAGCTGTTTTTT.